This TCR beta chain originates from a study of shared clonotypes between healthy human individuals. Sequenced by immunoSEQ multiplex PCR; TCRdb stores in-frame clones only, minus some. The sample carries more than 2 million clones, 85% to 95% recorded once. Cells designated naive CD8 were CD45RO-negative and were positively selected for CCR7, with terminally differentiated effector memory CD45RA+ cells excluded. Germline V gene lookup returns CDR1 DFQATT and CDR2 SNEGSKA (reference sequence). The CDR3 has 11 amino acids. V lost 6 bases to trimming and J lost 7 bases; unmatched junction nucleotides: 6.

V gene TRBV20-1 combines with J gene TRBJ2-7, with 7 bases lining up with TRBD1. This sequence originates from a man between 18 and 29 years old in good health. Some clones in this sample may be carry-over from other donors' samples. What was sequenced was naive CD8+ T cells from PBMCs. This chain's CDR3 is CSAPTGFEQYF. The CDR3 bases are TGCAGTGCACCGACAGGGTTTGAGCAGTACTTC.